Following are 21 T cell receptor beta chains from one sample sequenced in a study of blood T cell repertoires in COVID-19. TCRdb's table, derived via immunoSEQ multiplex PCR, lists solely in-frame clones and lacks some. Among 100,000 to 150,000 clones listed, about 80% were seen once. Input material: peripheral blood. The receptor set was obtained from a woman aged 45-65 years with acute or convalescent COVID-19.

This chain uses TRBV24-1 with TRBJ2-1, with 9 bases matching TRBD2. Germline assignment: CDR1 KGHDR and CDR2 SFDVKD. The V segment lost 3 bases and the J segment 8 bases; nucleotides outside the gene matches: 13. This CDR3 contains 17 residues. CDR3 DNA sequence: TGTGCCACCAGTGATCTCCGTAGCGGGAGAGGGAAGGATGAGCAGTTCTTC. Its protein product is CATSDLRSGRGKDEQFF.

The CDR3 loop is CASTGLAGGQQEQFF. DNA for the CDR3: TGTGCCAGCACCGGACTAGCGGGAGGGCAGCAGGAGCAGTTCTTC. The chain employs TRBV2 and TRBJ2-1; 15 nucleotides align to TRBD2. The ends lost 7 bases at V and 10 bases at J; junction bases unmatched: 8. Germline loops: CDR1 SNHLY, CDR2 FYNNEI. CDR3 size: 15 residues. The full variable domain, rest sourced from reference TRBV2 and TRBJ2-1, is EPEVTQTPSHQVTQMGQEVILRCVPISNHLYFYWYRQILGQKVEFLVSFYNNEISEKSEIFDDQFSVERPDGSNFTLKIRSTKLEDSAMYFCASTGLAGGQQEQFFGPGTRLTVL.

The chain is built from TRBV27 and TRBJ2-2, with 10 nucleotides matching TRBD2. This CDR3 is built from 19 residues. Germline lookup yields CDR1 MNHEY and CDR2 SMNVEV (reference sequence). The J segment lost 4 bases and the V segment lost 5 bases, leaving 16 bases of the junction unmatched. CDR3 bases: TGTGCCAGCAGTCGCTTCTCGCTAGCGGGGGACTCGGCCACCGGGGAGCTGTTTTTT. Residues: CASSRFSLAGDSATGELFF.

V and J are TRBV29-1 and TRBJ2-7; possible D gene TRBD2, 5 bases. The CDR3 totals 12 residues. Per the germline V gene, CDR1 is SQVTM and CDR2 is ANQGSEA. The V end was cut by 6 bases, the J end by 0 bases, with 9 bases between. This chain's CDR3 is CSVAESSYEQYF. The CDR3 bases are TGCAGCGTAGCGGAGAGCTCCTACGAGCAGTACTTC.

The chain links TRBV12-3 or TRBV12-4 to TRBJ1-5; D not certain. V dropped 6 bases and J dropped 1 base, with 7 bases sitting between them. This CDR3 is built from 13 residues. The chain's CDR3 is CASRERSNQPQHF. The CDR3 DNA sequence: TGTGCCAGCAGGGAGAGGAGCAATCAGCCCCAGCATTTT.

The genes are TRBV7-3 and TRBJ1-2, with 12 bases identical to TRBD1. CDR3 size: 14 residues. Germline V gene lookup returns CDR1 SGHTA and CDR2 FQGTGA. V was pared by 5 bases and J by 7 bases, with 5 bases of the junction left unmatched. The CDR3 nucleotides are TGTGCCAGCAGCCCGGGACAGGGGGCGGCTGGCTACACCTTC. Residues: CASSPGQGAAGYTF.

This chain uses TRBV7-9 with TRBJ2-5; TRBD2 matches 12 bases. The CDR3 extends over 15 amino acids. Losses at the gene ends were 5 bases for V and 5 bases for J; bases not matched to a gene: 6. Germline V gene lookup returns CDR1 SEHNR and CDR2 FQNEAQ (reference sequence). The CDR3 is CASSPGLAGLETQYF. CDR3 nucleotides: TGTGCCAGCAGCCCTGGACTAGCGGGGTTGGAGACCCAGTACTTC.

This chain links TRBV19 with TRBJ1-5, with TRBD1 as a possible D gene (6 bases). The CDR3 totals 12 residues. V was clipped by 8 bases and J by 6 bases, with 11 bases between them. Germline V gives CDR1 LNHDA, CDR2 SQIVND (reference sequence). The CDR3 protein is CASQQGSQPQHF. CDR3 nucleotides: TGTGCCAGTCAACAGGGAAGTCAGCCCCAGCATTTT.

This clone was seen only a few times. The chain uses TRBV6-5 and TRBJ2-7; the D gene is possibly TRBD1 (5 bases). V was cut by 7 bases and J by 4 bases, with 8 bases left in between. This CDR3 comprises 11 residues. Germline V gene data show CDR1 as MNHEY and CDR2 as SVGAGI. CDR3 sequence reads: CASNRQYEQYF. DNA of the CDR3: TGTGCCAGCAACCGACAGTACGAGCAGTACTTC.

CDR3 bases: TGTGCCAGCCAAACACAGGGGAACTATGGCTACACCTTC. Amino acids: CASQTQGNYGYTF. The V and J genes are TRBV28 and TRBJ1-2; 7 bases line up with TRBD1. Germline V lookup: CDR1 MDHEN, CDR2 SYDVKM. V shed 8 bases and J 2 bases; nucleotides not matched to a gene: 5. The CDR3 spans 13 residues.

CDR3 nucleotides: TGTGCCACCAGTGATGTAGCTACAGATACGCAGTATTTT. This encodes CATSDVATDTQYF. The chain links TRBV24-1 to TRBJ2-3; D gene uncertain. Germline values: CDR1 KGHDR, CDR2 SFDVKD. V shed 3 bases and J shed 3 bases, with 6 bases lying between them. The CDR3 extends over 13 amino acids.

This chain connects TRBV21-1 to TRBJ2-7; the table's TRBD1 call for D was not verified on the DNA. TRBV21-1 is listed as a pseudogene. The CDR3 loop spans 14 amino acids. CDR3 sequence: CASSKEGASTEQYF. The CDR3 DNA reads as TGTGCCAGCAGCAAAGAGGGGGCCTCTACCGAGCAGTACTTC.

The chain joins TRBV10-3 to TRBJ2-5; TRBD2 matches 10 bases. V lost 11 bases to trimming and J lost 4 bases; unmatched junction nucleotides: 7. The germline V gene has CDR1 ENHRY and CDR2 SYGVKD. The CDR3 contains 13 residues. The CDR3, as DNA: TGTGCCGTAAGCGGGGGGGCCAGAGAGACCCAGTACTTC. This sequence encodes CAVSGGARETQYF.

The J gene is TRBJ1-1, the V gene TRBV5-1; 11 nucleotides align to TRBD1. Trimming at V came to 4 bases and at J to 3 bases, leaving 2 bases not matched to a gene. CDR1 is SGHRS, CDR2 YFSETQ, per germline. The CDR3 spans 14 residues. In DNA, the CDR3 is TGCGCCAGCAGCGCGGGACAGGGGGACACTGAAGCTTTCTTT. Translated: CASSAGQGDTEAFF.

Here the CDR3 DNA reads TGTGCCAGCAGCTTAGTGGGCAGCAACTTGGGCTATGGCTACACCTTC. This gives the protein CASSLVGSNLGYGYTF. The J gene is TRBJ1-2, the V gene TRBV7-2; D gene ambiguous. The CDR3 has 16 residues. Per the germline V gene, CDR1 is SGHTA and CDR2 is FQGNSA. V lost 1 base to trimming and J lost 4 bases, with 16 bases between them.

The chain recombines TRBV28 with TRBJ2-1; 8 bases fit TRBD2. The CDR3 has 16 residues. V dropped 5 bases and J dropped 9; count of bases not matched to a gene: 15. CDR1 and CDR2 (germline): MDHEN, SYDVKM. The CDR3 protein is CASSVFGTRGGGEQFF. The CDR3 coding sequence is TGTGCCAGCAGTGTTTTCGGGACTAGGGGAGGGGGTGAGCAGTTCTTC.

The CDR3 region is CASSGVRQPQHF. The CDR3 nucleotides read TGTGCCAGCAGCGGAGTACGGCAGCCCCAGCATTTT. The chain links TRBV7-8 to TRBJ1-5; D is ambiguous. The CDR3 runs to 12 residues. The V gene lost 5 bases and the J gene lost 7 bases, with 9 bases spanning the gap. CDR1 is SGHVS, CDR2 FQNEAQ, per germline.

The V call is TRBV7-2, the J call TRBJ1-6; no clear D. There are 14 residues in the CDR3. In germline, CDR1 is SGHTA, CDR2 FQGNSA. Trimming stripped 2 bases from V and 7 bases from J, with 9 bases between. CDR3 amino acids: CASSLLSGNSPLHF. The CDR3 DNA follows: TGTGCCAGCAGCTTATTGAGCGGCAATTCACCCCTCCACTTT. Based on the CDR3 plus reference TRBV7-2 and TRBJ1-6, the full variable domain is GAGVSQSPSNKVTEKGKDVELRCDPISGHTALYWYRQSLGQGLEFLIYFQGNSAPDKSGLPSDRFSAERTGGSVSTLTIQRTQQEDSAVYLCASSLLSGNSPLHFGNGTRLTVT.

This chain uses TRBV9 with TRBJ2-1, with a possible D match to TRBD2 (6 bases). Germline values: CDR1 SGDLS, CDR2 YYNGEE. Trimming left V 0 bases short and J 5 bases short, with 18 bases between. The CDR3 spans 17 residues. The CDR3: CASSVAPGVAVDNEQFF. CDR3 DNA: TGTGCCAGCAGCGTAGCTCCGGGGGTAGCGGTAGACAATGAGCAGTTCTTC.

This clone was seen a single time. The chain has TRBV5-1 and TRBJ2-7; a weak D match, TRBD2 (6 bases). The CDR3 has 17 residues. V was shortened by 3 bases and J by 2 bases, with 21 bases between the two germline ends. The germline V gene has CDR1 SGHRS and CDR2 YFSETQ. The CDR3 coding sequence is TGCGCCAGCAGCTCGGCGGGGTCGGTAGTAGCCGCCTACGAGCAGTACTTC. This encodes CASSSAGSVVAAYEQYF. The full variable domain, rest sourced from reference TRBV5-1 and TRBJ2-7, is KAGVTQTPRYLIKTRGQQVTLSCSPISGHRSVSWYQQTPGQGLQFLFEYFSETQRNKGNFPGRFSGRQFSNSRSEMNVSTLELGDSALYLCASSSAGSVVAAYEQYFGPGTRLTVT.

The rearrangement joins TRBV24-1 to TRBJ2-1; 8 nucleotides align to TRBD2. Trimming at V came to 4 bases and at J to 5 bases, leaving 9 bases not matched to a gene. Looked up from germline, CDR1 is KGHDR and CDR2 is SFDVKD. The CDR3 contains 16 residues. CDR3: CATSDPGTRWNNEQFF. The CDR3 coding sequence is TGTGCCACCAGTGACCCCGGGACTAGATGGAACAATGAGCAGTTCTTC.